This TCR beta chain was sequenced during a study of Ad26.COV2.S vaccination and SARS-CoV-2 variants. At the level of the study: The Ad26.COV2.S arm of the COV1001 trial was where the donor was placed. Doses of Ad26.COV2.S were injected into muscle once or twice, 56 days apart.

Treatment denoted: approximately 18 received Ad26.COV2.S at low or high dose, single or two shots; roughly five received placebo; per-sample allocation not given. The study sampled participants on day 63 after the first vaccine or placebo injection. TCRdb's copy holds only in-frame clones and misses some; the assay was immunoSEQ multiplex PCR. The table has fewer than 800,000 clones, around 90% seen once. The germline V gene encodes CDR1 MNHNS and CDR2 SASEGT. The germline V and J ends were trimmed by 1 base and 6 bases, with 6 bases remaining between them. The CDR3 runs 13 residues. The sequence came from a person between 18 and 59 years old who received the Ad26.COV2.S COVID-19 vaccine or a placebo. The chain is built from TRBV6-1 and TRBJ2-2; D remains unclear. The material sequenced was peripheral blood, taken in a trial of Ad26.COV2.S vaccine versus placebo. The CDR3 spells CASSEGRPGELFF. Here the CDR3 DNA reads TGTGCCAGCAGTGAAGGAAGGCCCGGGGAGCTGTTTTTT.